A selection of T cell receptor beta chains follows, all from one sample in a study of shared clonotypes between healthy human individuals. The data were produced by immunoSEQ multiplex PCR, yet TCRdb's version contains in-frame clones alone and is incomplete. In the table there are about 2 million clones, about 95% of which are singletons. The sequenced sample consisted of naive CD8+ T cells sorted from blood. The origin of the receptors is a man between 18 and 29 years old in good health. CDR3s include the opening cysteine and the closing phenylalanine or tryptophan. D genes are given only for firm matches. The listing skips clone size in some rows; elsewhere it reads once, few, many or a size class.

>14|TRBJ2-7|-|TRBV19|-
TGTGCCAGTAGTATAGACCCGAAGAGGATCGAGCAGTACTTC
CASSIDPKRIEQYF
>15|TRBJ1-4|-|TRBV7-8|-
TGTGCCAGCAGCCCGGGACCCAGGACGGATGAAAAACTGTTTTTT
CASSPGPRTDEKLFF
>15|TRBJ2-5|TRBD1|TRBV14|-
TGTGCCAGCAGCCCTCGGGACAGCTACCAAGAGACCCAGTACTTC
CASSPRDSYQETQYF
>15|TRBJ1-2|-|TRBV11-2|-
TGTGCCAGCAGCCCCGCCGGGACACCCAGCTATGGCTACACCTTC
CASSPAGTPSYGYTF
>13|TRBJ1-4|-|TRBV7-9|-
TGTGCCAGCAGCGGAACTCCGGATGAAAAACTGTTTTTT
CASSGTPDEKLFF
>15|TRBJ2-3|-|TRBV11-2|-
TGTGCCAGCAGCTTGGGACTCTACAGCACAGATACGCAGTATTTT
CASSLGLYSTDTQYF
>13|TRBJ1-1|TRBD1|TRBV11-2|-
TGTGCCAGTGACAGGGCAGTGAACACTGAAGCTTTCTTT
CASDRAVNTEAFF
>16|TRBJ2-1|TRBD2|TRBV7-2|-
TGTGCCAGCAGCTTAGCTAGCGGGGGTCCCTACAATGAGCAGTTCTTC
CASSLASGGPYNEQFF
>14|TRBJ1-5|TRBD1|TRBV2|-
TGTGCCAGCAGTGGGGGACAGGGGTATCAGCCCCAGCATTTT
CASSGGQGYQPQHF
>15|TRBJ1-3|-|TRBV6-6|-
TGTGCCAGCAGTATAGACGGGAACTCTGGAAACACCATATATTTT
CASSIDGNSGNTIYF
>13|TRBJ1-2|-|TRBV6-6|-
TGTGCCAGCAGCCCGACAGCCGCTTATGGCTACACCTTC
CASSPTAAYGYTF
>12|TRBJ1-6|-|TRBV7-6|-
TGTGCCAGCAGCTCCCTAGAGAGGACCCTCCACTTT
CASSSLERTLHF
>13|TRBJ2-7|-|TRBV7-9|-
TGTGCCAGCAGCTCCCGCGGTTGGTACGAGCAGTACTTC
CASSSRGWYEQYF
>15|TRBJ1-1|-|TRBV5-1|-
TGCGCCAGCAGCTTCCAGGCGGGGACGTACACTGAAGCTTTCTTT
CASSFQAGTYTEAFF
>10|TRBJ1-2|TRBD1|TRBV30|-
TGTGCCTGGGACAGGGGGGGCTACACCTTC
CAWDRGGYTF
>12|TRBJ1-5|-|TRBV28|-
TGTGCCAGCAGCTGGTTTAATCAGCCCCAGCATTTT
CASSWFNQPQHF
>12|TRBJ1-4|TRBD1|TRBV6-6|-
TGTGCCAGCAGCCAGGGGGGAGAAAAACTGTTTTTT
CASSQGGEKLFF
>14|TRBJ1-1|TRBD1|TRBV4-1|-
TGCGCCAGCAGCCACGGGACAGCGAACACTGAAGCTTTCTTT
CASSHGTANTEAFF
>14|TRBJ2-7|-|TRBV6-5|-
TGTGCCAGCAGTTCATACAGGGATTCCTACGAGCAGTACTTC
CASSSYRDSYEQYF
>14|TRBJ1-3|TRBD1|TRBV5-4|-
TGTGCCAGCAGCCAGGACAGGGCTGGAAACACCATATATTTT
CASSQDRAGNTIYF
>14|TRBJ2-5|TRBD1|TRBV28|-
TGTGCCAGCAGTCCGGACAGGGGGAGGGAGACCCAGTACTTC
CASSPDRGRETQYF
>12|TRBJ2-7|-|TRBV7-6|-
TGTGCCAGCAGCCCTGAGGGGTACGAGCAGTACTTC
CASSPEGYEQYF
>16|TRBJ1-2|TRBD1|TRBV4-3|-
TGCGCCAGCAGCCAAGTTAGTGCAGGGGGTTTCTATGGCTACACCTTC
CASSQVSAGGFYGYTF
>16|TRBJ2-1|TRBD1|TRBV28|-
TGTGCCAGCAGTTCCGACAGGGAGAAGTCCTACAATGAGCAGTTCTTC
CASSSDREKSYNEQFF
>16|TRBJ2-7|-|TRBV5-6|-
TGTGCCAGCAGCTTGGAGCGCGGGCCCGACTACTACGAGCAGTACTTC
CASSLERGPDYYEQYF
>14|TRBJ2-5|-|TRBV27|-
TGTGCCAGCAGCCCCCTTGGGGGCCAAGAGACCCAGTACTTC
CASSPLGGQETQYF
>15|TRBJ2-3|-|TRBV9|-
TGTGCCAGCAGCGTAGCGGGGGCACTATCAGATACGCAGTATTTT
CASSVAGALSDTQYF
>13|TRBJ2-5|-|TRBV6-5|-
TGTGCCAGCAGTTACCTTGTAGAAGAGACCCAGTACTTC
CASSYLVEETQYF
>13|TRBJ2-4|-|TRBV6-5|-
TGTGCCAGCAGCCCACTAGCCGGAAACATTCAGTACTTC
CASSPLAGNIQYF
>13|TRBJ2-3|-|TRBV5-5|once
TGTGCCAGCAGCGTGAGTGTGCGAGATACGCAGTATTTT
CASSVSVRDTQYF
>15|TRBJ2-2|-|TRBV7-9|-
TGTGCCAGCAGGTACGATCCAGGGGTCCACGGGGAGCTGTTTTTT
CASRYDPGVHGELFF
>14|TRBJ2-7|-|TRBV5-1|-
TGCGCCAGCAGCTGGGGGGACGGAACCTACGAGCAGTACTTC
CASSWGDGTYEQYF
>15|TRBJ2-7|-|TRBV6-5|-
TGTGCCAGCAGGTCCCTAGGAGGGAGAGGCTACGAGCAGTACTTC
CASRSLGGRGYEQYF
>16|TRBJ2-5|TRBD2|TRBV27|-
TGTGCCAGCAGTCCTTCTAGCGGGGACTCCCAAGAGACCCAGTACTTC
CASSPSSGDSQETQYF
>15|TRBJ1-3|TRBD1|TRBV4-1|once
TGCGCCAGCAGCCAATTACAGGGGGCTGGAAACACCATATATTTT
CASSQLQGAGNTIYF
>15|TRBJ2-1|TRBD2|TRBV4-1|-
TGCGCCAGCAGCCAAGCTCTAGCGGGGGTCAATGAGCAGTTCTTC
CASSQALAGVNEQFF
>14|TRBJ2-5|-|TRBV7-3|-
TGTGCCAGCAGCCCTCTGGGGTACCAAGAGACCCAGTACTTC
CASSPLGYQETQYF
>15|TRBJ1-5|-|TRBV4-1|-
TGCGCCAGCAGCCAGAGACAGGTTGGCAATCAGCCCCAGCATTTT
CASSQRQVGNQPQHF
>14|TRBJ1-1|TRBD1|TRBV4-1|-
TGCGCCAGCAGCATAACAGGGGACGACACTGAAGCTTTCTTT
CASSITGDDTEAFF
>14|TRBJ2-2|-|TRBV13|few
TGTGCCAGCAGCTTAGAAGGGAACACCGGGGAGCTGTTTTTT
CASSLEGNTGELFF
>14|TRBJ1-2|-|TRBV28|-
TGTGCCAGCAGTTTGCAGGGGACTAACTATGGCTACACCTTC
CASSLQGTNYGYTF
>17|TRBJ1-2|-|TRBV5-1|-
TGCGCCAGCAGCTTAGATCTAACAGGGTCGGGGAGCTATGGCTACACCTTC
CASSLDLTGSGSYGYTF
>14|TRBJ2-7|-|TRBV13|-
TGTGCCAGCAGCACTCGGGACAACTCCTACGAGCAGTACTTC
CASSTRDNSYEQYF
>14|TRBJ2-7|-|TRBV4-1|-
TGCGCCAGCAGCCGGCTGGAAGGGGACTACGAGCAGTACTTC
CASSRLEGDYEQYF
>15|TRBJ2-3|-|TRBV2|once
TGTGCCAGCAGTGAAACAGGGCCTAGCACAGATACGCAGTATTTT
CASSETGPSTDTQYF
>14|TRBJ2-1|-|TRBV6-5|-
TGTGCCACCTGTGTTTCAAGCTCCTACAATGAGCAGTTCTTC
CATCVSSSYNEQFF
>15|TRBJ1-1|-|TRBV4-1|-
TGCGCCAGCAGCCAAGACCGTTGGGGCGACACTGAAGCTTTCTTT
CASSQDRWGDTEAFF
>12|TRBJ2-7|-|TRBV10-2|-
TGCGCCAGCAGTTGGACACCCTACGAGCAGTACTTC
CASSWTPYEQYF
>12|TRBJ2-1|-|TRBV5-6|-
TGTGCCAGCAGCCCGGGACTGCTCGAGCAGTTCTTC
CASSPGLLEQFF
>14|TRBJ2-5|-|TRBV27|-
TGTGCCAGCAGTGAAAGGGGGTATCGAGAGACCCAGTACTTC
CASSERGYRETQYF
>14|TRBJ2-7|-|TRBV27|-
TGTGCCAGCAGTTCATGGCAGGGTCGCCACGAGCAGTACTTC
CASSSWQGRHEQYF
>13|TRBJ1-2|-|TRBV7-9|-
TGTGCCAGCAGTTCAGGGTTGGTCTTTGGCTACACCTTC
CASSSGLVFGYTF